These 22 T cell receptor beta chains came from one sample sequenced in a study of CD8 T cells in ankylosing spondylitis. One entry per CDR3 protein results from TCRdb running MiXCR on the 5' RACE reads. The sample consists of about 190,000 distinct CDR3 sequences, 10% to 15% of them appearing once. The specimen sequenced was blood, either unsorted or a sorted T cell fraction (not recorded which). Source of these receptors: a female donor with ankylosing spondylitis or in good health (not recorded which).

At least ten counts were recorded for this clonotype. The chain couples TRBV12-3 or TRBV12-4 to TRBJ1-1, with 7 bases aligning to TRBD1. The ends lost 3 bases at V and 4 bases at J; junction bases unmatched: 5. The CDR3 consists of 14 residues. CDR3 sequence (DNA): TGTGCCAGCAGTTTGCAGGGGGTAAGCACTGAAGCTTTCTTT. Protein: CASSLQGVSTEAFF.

There are many counts of this clonotype. The rearrangement joins TRBV20-1 to TRBJ1-6, with 9 bases lining up with TRBD1. This CDR3 contains 16 residues. CDR1 is DFQATT and CDR2 is SNEGSKA in the germline V gene (reference sequence). The J segment lost 0 bases and the V segment lost 6 bases, leaving 6 bases of the junction unmatched. DNA of the CDR3: TGCAGTGCGCCGACAGGGGGGAGCTCCTATAATTCACCCCTCCACTTT. Translating it yields CSAPTGGSSYNSPLHF.

With regard to this clonotype: A much larger clone lies one base from this, so it may be a read error. The chain couples TRBV2 to TRBJ2-2, with 7 nucleotides matching TRBD2. This CDR3 has 15 amino acids. Trimming removed 4 bases from V and 4 bases from J; junction bases left unmatched: 6. The germline V gene has CDR1 SNHLY and CDR2 FYNNEI. In DNA form, the CDR3 reads TGTGCCAGCAGTGGGGCTAGCGGAGCCACCGGGGAGCTGTTTTTT. This codes for CASSGASGATGELFF.

The chain has TRBV7-2 and TRBJ2-3, with a tentative D call TRBD2 (6 bases). The CDR3 totals 14 residues. V lost 5 bases to trimming and J lost 4 bases, with 13 bases between them. The germline V gene encodes CDR1 SGHTA and CDR2 FQGNSA. The CDR3 protein is CASSPAGTSDTQYF. CDR3 nucleotides: TGTGCCAGCAGCCCAGCTGGGACTTCAGATACGCAGTATTTT.

The chain uses TRBV12-3 or TRBV12-4 and TRBJ1-1; a weak D match, TRBD1 (5 bases). The CDR3 is 14 residues long. V was pared by 7 bases and J by 5 bases, with 17 bases between. CDR3 amino acids: CASILRRGGTEAFF. CDR3 coding DNA: TGTGCCAGCATCCTCAGAAGGGGAGGGACTGAAGCTTTCTTT.

The table lists this clonotype with many counts. This rearrangement joins TRBV29-1 to TRBJ2-1, with a weak D call TRBD1 (8 bases). V lost 6 bases, J lost 4 bases, and 16 bases lay in between. The CDR3 consists of 14 residues. Germline CDR1 and CDR2: SQVTM and ANQGSEA. The CDR3 region is CSVTYRGGYNEQFF. The CDR3 nucleotides read TGCAGCGTAACTTACAGGGGGGGGTACAATGAGCAGTTCTTC.

The table lists this clonotype with many counts. The CDR3 nucleotides are TGTGCCAGCAGCAATATTCTGGCAGGGGGATTTTACAATCAGCCCCAGCATTTT. This codes for CASSNILAGGFYNQPQHF. The genes are TRBV7-2 and TRBJ1-5; TRBD1 agrees at 7 bases. The J segment lost 3 bases and the V segment lost 5 bases, leaving 16 bases of the junction unmatched. The CDR3 consists of 18 residues. CDR1 SGHTA and CDR2 FQGNSA come from the germline V gene.

This chain joins TRBV10-3 and TRBJ2-7; perhaps TRBD1 as D (6 bases). CDR1 ENHRY and CDR2 SYGVKD come from the germline V gene. V was shortened by 3 bases and J by 3 bases, with 24 bases between the two germline ends. CDR3 size: 18 residues. Written as DNA, the CDR3 is TGTGCCATCAGTGATATGTCATCCAGGCAGGGGAGAGGCTACGAGCAGTACTTC. Its translation: CAISDMSSRQGRGYEQYF.

Many counts were recorded for this clonotype. The chain has TRBV20-1 and TRBJ2-7; D is unclear. The germline V gene has CDR1 DFQATT and CDR2 SNEGSKA (reference sequence). The germline V and J ends were trimmed by 0 bases and 4 bases, with 16 bases remaining between them. CDR3 length equals 15 residues. CDR3 DNA: TGCAGTGCTAGAGATAATGAAGGAGTATGGTACGAGCAGTACTTC. Protein: CSARDNEGVWYEQYF.

The sample holds many counts of this clonotype. The chain uses TRBV20-1 and TRBJ1-1; D gene uncertain. Trimming took off 1 base at V and 10 bases at J, with 10 bases between the two ends. Per germline, CDR1 DFQATT and CDR2 SNEGSKA (reference sequence). This CDR3 is built from 11 residues. CDR3: CSARVGEIAFF. In nucleotides, the CDR3 is TGCAGTGCTAGAGTTGGGGAGATAGCTTTCTTT.

In this sample, this clonotype turned up many times. The chain links TRBV3-1 to TRBJ1-5; no definite D call. The germline V gene has CDR1 LGHDT and CDR2 YNNKEL (reference sequence). The V end was cut by 1 base, the J end by 10 bases, with 8 bases between. CDR3 length: 12 residues. The DNA of the CDR3 is TGTGCCAGCAGCCAAGGTACCGGACCCCAGCATTTT. Its translation is CASSQGTGPQHF.

In its sample, this clonotype was seen many times. The rearrangement links TRBV14 to TRBJ2-7; no clear D gene. V lost 1 base to trimming and J lost 6 bases, with 10 bases between them. The CDR3 spans 13 residues. CDR1 is SGHDN, CDR2 FVKESK, per germline. The CDR3 reads CASSQVLGSEQYF. CDR3 nucleotides: TGTGCCAGCAGCCAAGTACTCGGCAGCGAGCAGTACTTC.

In regard to this clonotype: A read error may account for a junction end that differs from germline. The chain is built from TRBV25-1 and TRBJ2-2; TRBD1 might be the D (6 bases). This CDR3 contains 12 residues. Germline lookup yields CDR1 MGHDK and CDR2 SYGVNS. The CDR3 here is CTSKRGTGELFF. CDR3 DNA sequence: TGTACCAGCAAAAGGGGGACCGGGGAGCTGTTTTTT.

A note on this clonotype: It may be a read error: a sequence one base away is much more abundant. V usage is TRBV5-1 and J usage is TRBJ2-4, with 9 bases matching TRBD1. Germline-derived CDR1 and CDR2 are SGHRS and YFSETQ. V lost 4 bases, J lost 8 bases, and 7 bases stayed unmatched. The CDR3 has 14 residues. CDR3 protein: CASSAWTGVYIQYF. DNA of the CDR3: TGCGCCAGCAGCGCCTGGACAGGGGTGTACATTCAGTACTTC.

This clonotype was counted at least ten times. The chain joins TRBV24-1 to TRBJ1-5; D might be TRBD1 (5 bases). The V gene's germline CDR1 is KGHDR and CDR2 SFDVKD. Trimming removed 4 bases from V and 4 bases from J, with 16 bases in between. The CDR3 runs 16 residues. The CDR3 coding sequence is TGTGCCACCAGTGACTCCCTCCGGGGGGAGAATCAGCCCCAGCATTTT. Translation gives CATSDSLRGENQPQHF.

The rearrangement joins TRBV7-9 to TRBJ2-2; TRBD1 aligns across 11 bases. The germline CDR1 and CDR2 sequences are SEHNR and FQNEAQ (reference sequence). This CDR3 contains 15 residues. The ends lost 9 bases at V and 5 bases at J; junction bases unmatched: 8. The CDR3 nucleotides are TGTGCCAGTTTACGGACAGGGGGCGCGACCGGGGAGCTGTTTTTT. Protein sequence: CASLRTGGATGELFF.

The sample holds many counts of this clonotype. The chain is built from TRBV3-1 and TRBJ2-3; 7 bases line up with TRBD1. V dropped 0 bases and J dropped 4; count of bases not matched to a gene: 10. Germline lookup yields CDR1 LGHDT and CDR2 YNNKEL (reference sequence). CDR3 length: 17 residues. CDR3 nucleotide sequence: TGTGCCAGCAGCCAAGAAAGGCTGACAGGGAACGCAGATACGCAGTATTTT. This sequence encodes CASSQERLTGNADTQYF.

This clonotype was seen ten or more times. The rearrangement joins TRBV12-3 or TRBV12-4 to TRBJ2-7; 10 positions match TRBD1. The CDR3 sequence is 14 residues long. V lost 4 bases, J lost 6 bases, and 6 bases stayed unmatched. The CDR3 loop reads CASSSRTGGAEQYF. In DNA, the CDR3 is TGTGCCAGCAGTTCTAGGACAGGGGGTGCCGAGCAGTACTTC.

This clonotype occurred a few times. J is TRBJ2-1 and V is TRBV7-6, with 7 bases lining up with TRBD2. Looked up from germline, CDR1 is SGHVS and CDR2 is FNYEAQ. CDR3 length: 12 residues. J lost 16 bases, V lost 1 base, and 7 bases had no gene match. The CDR3 region has the DNA TGTGCCAGCAGCTTAGGGGGGGGGGAGAAATTCTTC. It encodes CASSLGGGEKFF.

This clonotype occurred a few times. The rearrangement joins TRBV14 to TRBJ1-1, with D maybe TRBD1 (5 bases). V was trimmed by 1 base and J by 3 bases, leaving 24 bases between them. Germline CDR1 reads SGHDN; CDR2 reads FVKESK. The CDR3 has 19 residues. The CDR3 loop reads CASSQVICAGVCVYTEAFF. CDR3 sequence (DNA): TGTGCCAGCAGCCAAGTAATTTGCGCGGGGGTTTGTGTGTACACTGAAGCTTTCTTT.

At least ten counts were recorded for this clonotype. The CDR3: CASIAQRETGELFF. DNA for the CDR3: TGTGCCAGCATCGCCCAGCGGGAGACCGGGGAGCTGTTTTTT. This chain connects TRBV12-3 or TRBV12-4 to TRBJ2-2, with TRBD2 matching 8 bases. After removal of 7 bases from V and 5 bases from J, the junction contained 6 bases not matched to a gene. The CDR3 covers 14 residues.

This clonotype was seen a handful of times. CDR3 residues: CASSLGQGRHSPLHF. The CDR3 DNA sequence: TGCGCCAGCAGCTTGGGACAGGGACGACATTCACCCCTCCACTTT. V is TRBV5-1 and J is TRBJ1-6, with 7 bases lining up with TRBD1. Germline V gives CDR1 SGHRS, CDR2 YFSETQ. The V and J ends lost 0 bases and 8 bases, in that order; junction bases with no gene match: 5. The CDR3 length is 15 residues.